This is a list of T cell receptor beta chains from one sample in a study of cytomegalovirus exposure and HLA in healthy donors. Only in-frame clones appear in the TCRdb table, and some are missing; sequencing was by immunoSEQ multiplex PCR. The sample lists about 120,000 clones; about three quarters were seen once. Sequenced material: PBMCs. These receptors originate from a woman aged 25 to 45 in good health and CMV-seropositive. Both conserved end residues are part of each CDR3. The order of the fields is D gene, V gene, clone size, J gene, CDR3 protein, CDR3 DNA. A D gene is named only where the DNA matches it firmly. The listing skips clone size in some rows; elsewhere it reads once, few, many or a size class.

NA	TRBV9	NA	TRBJ2-2	CASSVDSGPTGELFF	TGTGCCAGCAGCGTAGATTCCGGTCCCACCGGGGAGCTGTTTTTT
NA	TRBV28	once	TRBJ2-4	CASSSTGLLAKNIQYF	TGTGCCAGCAGTTCGACTGGACTCCTAGCCAAAAACATTCAGTACTTC
TRBD1	TRBV6-5	NA	TRBJ1-2	CASRPQGDYGYTF	TGTGCCAGCAGACCTCAGGGGGATTATGGCTACACCTTC
TRBD1	TRBV5-5	NA	TRBJ2-7	CASSSGQSSYEQYF	TGTGCCAGCAGCTCGGGACAGAGCTCCTACGAGCAGTACTTC
TRBD1	TRBV5-8	few	TRBJ1-3	CASSSPTGGSGNTIYF	TGTGCCAGCAGCTCCCCGACAGGGGGCTCTGGAAACACCATATATTTT
TRBD1	TRBV5-1	NA	TRBJ2-7	CASSRDRVEGEQYF	TGCGCCAGCAGCCGGGACAGGGTGGAAGGCGAGCAGTACTTC
TRBD2	TRBV6-6	NA	TRBJ2-5	CASSSVGGVETQYF	TGTGCCAGCAGTTCTGTTGGGGGGGTGGAGACCCAGTACTTC
TRBD1	TRBV27	NA	TRBJ1-2	CASSGNRGEYGYTF	TGTGCCAGCAGTGGAAACAGGGGCGAATATGGCTACACCTTC
TRBD1	TRBV19	NA	TRBJ1-5	CASSMGTASNQPQHF	TGTGCCAGTAGTATGGGGACAGCTAGCAATCAGCCCCAGCATTTT
TRBD1	TRBV10-3	NA	TRBJ1-6	CAIRASGTGNSPLHF	TGTGCCATCAGAGCATCCGGGACAGGGAATTCACCCCTCCACTTT
TRBD2	TRBV30	NA	TRBJ2-1	CAWMVGGLAFYNEQFF	TGTGCCTGGATGGTTGGCGGACTAGCGTTCTACAATGAGCAGTTCTTC
TRBD1	TRBV29-1	NA	TRBJ2-7	CSVEEGGYRGLTYEQYF	TGCAGCGTTGAAGAGGGGGGGTACAGGGGGCTTACCTACGAGCAGTACTTC
NA	TRBV6-5	NA	TRBJ1-4	CASAGAATNEKLFF	TGTGCCAGCGCGGGGGCAGCAACTAATGAAAAACTGTTTTTT
NA	TRBV19	NA	TRBJ2-2	CASSSGTPNTGELFF	TGTGCCAGTTCTTCCGGGACACCCAACACCGGGGAGCTGTTTTTT
NA	TRBV28	NA	TRBJ1-5	CASSSYTVGQPQHF	TGTGCCAGCAGTTCTTACACGGTCGGGCAGCCCCAGCATTTT
NA	TRBV19	NA	TRBJ1-5	CASSTPQGRGNQPQHF	TGTGCCAGTAGTACCCCACAGGGACGAGGGAATCAGCCCCAGCATTTT
TRBD1	TRBV5-1	NA	TRBJ2-5	CASSPGDRIIQETQYF	TGCGCCAGCAGCCCCGGGGACAGAATTATCCAAGAGACCCAGTACTTC
NA	TRBV9	NA	TRBJ2-2	CASSVARVTGELFF	TGTGCCAGCAGCGTAGCGAGGGTCACCGGGGAGCTGTTTTTT
NA	TRBV18	once	TRBJ2-7	CASSLGAATYEQYF	TGTGCCAGCTCACTTGGGGCGGCGACCTACGAGCAGTACTTC
NA	TRBV4-1	once	TRBJ2-3	CASTREPAGGDTQYF	TGCGCCAGCACACGAGAGCCTGCCGGAGGGGATACGCAGTATTTT
NA	TRBV2	NA	TRBJ2-1	CASSGGAGNEQFF	TGTGCCAGCAGTGGGGGCGCAGGGAATGAGCAGTTCTTC
NA	TRBV2	NA	TRBJ2-2	CASSDGRNTGELFF	TGTGCCAGCAGTGATGGCAGAAACACCGGGGAGCTGTTTTTT
TRBD2	TRBV19	NA	TRBJ2-7	CASSNIAGSSYEQYF	TGTGCCAGTAGTAACATAGCGGGTTCCTCCTACGAGCAGTACTTC
NA	TRBV7-6	NA	TRBJ2-1	CASSPTRDWDNEQFF	TGTGCCAGCAGCCCCACCAGGGACTGGGACAATGAGCAGTTCTTC
NA	TRBV5-1	NA	TRBJ2-5	CASSLGREETQYF	TGCGCCAGCAGCTTGGGGAGGGAAGAGACCCAGTACTTC
NA	TRBV9	NA	TRBJ1-4	CASSPRQSMDEKLFF	TGTGCCAGCAGCCCCCGACAGTCTATGGATGAAAAACTGTTTTTT
NA	TRBV6-1	NA	TRBJ2-5	CASSATRGAVETQYF	TGTGCCAGCAGTGCCACACGGGGGGCTGTAGAGACCCAGTACTTC
NA	TRBV18	NA	TRBJ2-4	CASSPPDSLAKNIQYF	TGTGCCAGCTCACCACCGGACAGTCTAGCCAAAAACATTCAGTACTTC
NA	TRBV5-1	NA	TRBJ2-3	CASSLGGPGDTQYF	TGCGCCAGCAGCTTGGGGGGCCCCGGGGATACGCAGTATTTT
TRBD1	TRBV11-2	NA	TRBJ2-5	CASTDPGTGLLGEQYF	TGTGCCAGCACCGACCCCGGGACAGGGTTATTAGGGGAGCAGTACTTC
NA	TRBV7-8	NA	TRBJ2-5	CASGFRGGETQYF	TGTGCCAGCGGCTTTCGGGGTGGGGAGACCCAGTACTTC
NA	TRBV27	few	TRBJ2-7	CASSLPDF	TGTGCCAGCAGCCTTCCCGACTTC
TRBD1	TRBV2	few	TRBJ2-7	CASSADRGLSYEQYF	TGTGCCAGCAGTGCCGACAGGGGCCTCTCCTACGAGCAGTACTTC
NA	TRBV7-3	NA	TRBJ1-5	CASSLMAGRQPQHF	TGTGCCAGCAGCTTAATGGCAGGGAGGCAGCCCCAGCATTTT
NA	TRBV10-3	NA	TRBJ2-5	CAISEPGLSSETQYF	TGTGCCATCAGTGAACCCGGACTATCCTCAGAGACCCAGTACTTC
TRBD2	TRBV9	NA	TRBJ2-7	CASSVAGTSGYEQYF	TGTGCCAGCAGCGTCGCCGGGACTAGTGGGTACGAGCAGTACTTC
NA	TRBV27	NA	TRBJ2-3	CASSLLGASGGYTQYF	TGTGCCAGCAGTCTTCTGGGGGCGTCGGGCGGGTATACGCAGTATTTT
NA	TRBV2	once	TRBJ2-2	CASQMRTGPWELFF	TGTGCCAGCCAAATGAGAACGGGTCCGTGGGAGCTGTTTTTT
TRBD2	TRBV28	NA	TRBJ2-7	CASRLTSGGSWSYEQYF	TGTGCCAGCAGGCTGACTAGCGGGGGGTCCTGGTCCTACGAGCAGTACTTC
TRBD2	TRBV9	NA	TRBJ2-5	CASNPGGRETQYF	TGTGCCAGTAACCCGGGGGGGCGTGAGACCCAGTACTTC
TRBD1	TRBV7-6	NA	TRBJ1-2	CASSLQGAYGYTF	TGTGCCAGCAGCTTACAGGGGGCCTATGGCTACACCTTC